The 19 T cell receptor beta chains below were found in one sample sequenced in a study of blood T cells in healthy people across ages. A J-beta primer mix and a sample-barcoded 5' primer were used in a second PCR of roughly 6 to 11 cycles. TCRdb processed the 5' RACE reads anew with MiXCR; each CDR3 protein has one entry. The sample holds over a million distinct CDR3 sequences, more than 40% seen once. The sample was blood. The receptor source for this set is an older woman in good health.

This clonotype has just a few counts. In DNA, the CDR3 is TGTGCCAGCAGGGACCCCAATGAGCAGTTCTTC. Translated, it gives CASRDPNEQFF. The chain uses TRBV21-1 and TRBJ2-1. TRBV21-1 is assigned pseudogene status. This CDR3 is 11 amino acids long.

The sample holds a few counts of this clonotype. The gene calls are TRBV29-1 and TRBJ2-7; 7 nucleotides match TRBD1. V lost 5 bases, J lost 4 bases, and 5 bases stayed unmatched. CDR1 is SQVTM and CDR2 is ANQGSEA in the germline V gene. The CDR3 is 12 amino acids. The CDR3, as DNA: TGCAGCGTTCGGGACAGTGTTTACGAGCAGTACTTC. Amino acid sequence: CSVRDSVYEQYF.

CDR3 sequence: CASSYLPRTSGSEQYF. The CDR3 nucleotides read TGTGCCAGCAGTTACTTGCCCAGGACCAGTGGTAGCGAGCAGTACTTC. The V and J genes are TRBV6-5 and TRBJ2-7; D gene uncertain. Looked up from germline, CDR1 is MNHEY and CDR2 is SVGAGI. The length of the CDR3 is 16 residues. Trimming stripped 1 base from V and 6 bases from J, with 19 bases between.

The chain carries TRBV2 and TRBJ2-5; 14 bases are a match to TRBD2. Unmatched junction bases numbered 1, after V lost 4 bases and J lost 3 bases. The CDR3 covers 15 residues. Germline CDR1 reads SNHLY; CDR2 reads FYNNEI. As DNA, the CDR3 is TGTGCCAGCAGTGCGACTAGCGGGAGGGAAGAGACCCAGTACTTC. Residues: CASSATSGREETQYF.

The chain is built from TRBV11-2 and TRBJ1-1; D perhaps matches TRBD1 (5 bases). Trimming removed 4 bases at V and 4 bases at J, with 13 bases between. This CDR3 has 14 amino acids. Looked up from germline, CDR1 is SGHAT and CDR2 is FQNNGV. The CDR3 sequence: CASSSSRGGTEAFF. The CDR3 DNA reads TGTGCCAGCAGCTCTTCTCGTGGGGGCACTGAAGCTTTCTTT.

This clonotype was seen once. V is TRBV6-5 and J is TRBJ2-4; 12 nucleotides align to TRBD1. CDR1 and CDR2 from the germline V gene are MNHEY and SVGAGI. After removal of 6 bases from V and 12 bases from J, the junction contained 6 bases not matched to a gene. This CDR3 comprises 13 residues. The CDR3 nucleotides are TGTGCCAGCAGGCAGGGACAGGGGGCGGCTCAGTACTTC. Translating gives CASRQGQGAAQYF.

This clonotype was picked up a small number of times. The rearrangement links TRBV12-3 or TRBV12-4 to TRBJ2-7; 10 nucleotides line up with TRBD1. The CDR3 consists of 14 residues. Losses at the gene ends were 6 bases for V and 0 bases for J; bases not matched to a gene: 2. CDR3 residues: CASSDRGPSYEQYF. Written as DNA, the CDR3 is TGTGCCAGCAGCGACAGGGGGCCCTCCTACGAGCAGTACTTC.

The CDR3 protein is CASSFGTQPLHF. CDR3 bases: TGTGCCAGCAGTTTTGGGACACAGCCCCTCCACTTT. V is TRBV12-3 or TRBV12-4 and J is TRBJ1-6, with a tentative D call TRBD1 (6 bases). With 3 bases removed from V and 13 bases from J, the gap between germline ends came to 10 bases. CDR3 size: 12 residues.

The chain recombines TRBV6-5 with TRBJ2-1; D perhaps matches TRBD2 (6 bases). Trimming left V 7 bases short and J 7 bases short, with 17 bases between. The CDR3 is 14 amino acids. Germline V gene sequence: CDR1 MNHEY, CDR2 SVGAGI. CDR3 DNA sequence: TGTGCCAGCACCCAGACAGCGGGTGATAATGAGCAGTTCTTC. This sequence encodes CASTQTAGDNEQFF.

The gene calls are TRBV12-3 or TRBV12-4 and TRBJ2-7, with 7 bases identical to TRBD2. The CDR3 has 15 amino acids. Unmatched junction bases numbered 8, after V lost 0 bases and J lost 6 bases. The CDR3 sequence: CASSLASKGLREQYF. In DNA, the CDR3 is TGTGCCAGCAGTTTAGCGTCGAAGGGACTACGCGAGCAGTACTTC.

This chain uses TRBV18 with TRBJ2-3; TRBD2 matches 9 bases. V lost 2 bases to trimming and J lost 10 bases; unmatched junction nucleotides: 10. The CDR3 extends over 15 amino acids. CDR1 is KGHSH and CDR2 is LQKENI in the germline V gene. For the CDR3, the DNA is TGTGCCAGCTCACCAGGAGGAGCGGGAGGCGTTGCGCAGTATTTT. Protein: CASSPGGAGGVAQYF.

This sequence joins TRBV6-5 and TRBJ1-2; D is unclear. V dropped 6 bases and J dropped 5 bases, with 22 bases sitting between them. The germline V gene has CDR1 MNHEY and CDR2 SVGAGI. This CDR3 has 16 amino acids. CDR3 protein: CASSPPPTDGRYGYTF. The DNA of the CDR3 is TGTGCCAGCAGCCCTCCTCCGACCGACGGACGGTATGGCTACACCTTC.

This chain uses TRBV10-3 with TRBJ2-5; 9 bases fit TRBD2. CDR3 length equals 14 residues. Trimming at V came to 8 bases and at J to 2 bases, leaving 6 bases not matched to a gene. Per the germline V gene, CDR1 is ENHRY and CDR2 is SYGVKD. DNA of the CDR3: TGTGCCATCGGGGCTAGCGGGGCTCAAGAGACCCAGTACTTC. Amino acid sequence: CAIGASGAQETQYF.

The chain recombines TRBV6-5 with TRBJ1-1, with no clear D. Germline values: CDR1 MNHEY, CDR2 SVGAGI. The CDR3 length is 14 residues. V lost 2 bases and J lost 0, with 7 bases in between. The CDR3 loop reads CASSYEWVNTEAFF. As DNA, the CDR3 is TGTGCCAGCAGTTACGAGTGGGTGAACACTGAAGCTTTCTTT.

This chain connects TRBV7-9 to TRBJ2-7, with no clear D. Trimming took off 3 bases at V and 2 bases at J, with 11 bases between the two ends. Germline assignment: CDR1 SEHNR and CDR2 FQNEAQ (reference sequence). CDR3 length equals 14 residues. CDR3 in DNA: TGTGCCAGCAGCTTCCCTAAGTCCGCCTACGAGCAGTACTTC. Translating gives CASSFPKSAYEQYF.

The chain combines TRBV6-5 with TRBJ2-5, with a possible D match to TRBD1 (5 bases). The J call may be in error: the DNA end matches TRBJ2-7 better. Per germline, CDR1 MNHEY and CDR2 SVGAGI. The length of the CDR3 is 14 residues. The CDR3 spells CASSYLGQDYEQYF. CDR3 nucleotides: TGTGCCAGCAGTTACTTGGGGCAGGACTACGAGCAGTACTTC.

This clonotype was observed a few times. The J gene is TRBJ2-7, the V gene TRBV15; D is unresolved. The DNA end is a closer match to TRBJ2-5, so the J assignment may be wrong. The V gene's germline CDR1 is LNHNV and CDR2 YYDKDF (reference sequence). The CDR3 length is 13 residues. The CDR3 sequence is CATSIEEGETQYF. CDR3 DNA sequence: TGTGCCACCAGCATCGAAGAAGGGGAGACCCAGTACTTC.

The chain uses TRBV20-1 and TRBJ1-6, with 7 bases matching TRBD1. Germline assignment: CDR1 DFQATT and CDR2 SNEGSKA (reference sequence). The CDR3 length is 16 residues. Trimming removed 7 bases from V and 4 bases from J; junction bases left unmatched: 13. CDR3 sequence: CSVRDGTDGYNSPLHF. The CDR3, as DNA: TGCAGTGTCAGAGACGGGACAGACGGTTATAATTCACCCCTCCACTTT.

This clonotype showed up just a few times. The chain has TRBV7-8 and TRBJ2-5; D is perhaps TRBD2 (5 bases). Germline CDR1 is SGHVS and CDR2 is FQNEAQ. The V end lost 5 bases, the J end lost 0 bases, and 13 bases lay between the germline ends. CDR3 length equals 15 residues. The CDR3 DNA is TGTGCCAGCAGCCCCGGGGTCCTGTACCAAGAGACCCAGTACTTC. It translates to CASSPGVLYQETQYF.